This T cell receptor (beta chain) emerged from a study of cytomegalovirus exposure and HLA in healthy donors. Overall study findings and caveats: Many donors carried some public TCRs, although rarity characterized most TCR sequences. Both high specificity and high sensitivity reportedly marked the classifier's diagnosis of cytomegalovirus status. Investigators reported around 150 TCR beta chains as tied to cytomegalovirus. Researchers reported that a few CMV-associated chains were confirmed in vitro as CMV antigen-specific.

Profiled with immunoSEQ multiplex PCR; TCRdb holds only in-frame clones, not every one. The data show about 200,000 clones, around 87% seen once. The CDR3 has 13 amino acids. Germline assignment: CDR1 SGHNT and CDR2 YYREEE (reference sequence). Deletions cut 10 bases from V and 9 bases from J, with 22 bases between. On this clone itself: What it binds is unknown.

This sequence joins TRBV5-4 and TRBJ1-1, with D possibly matching TRBD1 (5 bases). This TCR was sampled from a young woman in good health and CMV-seropositive. Sequencing was done on a sample of PBMCs. The CDR3 coding sequence is TGTGCCGTCTCGTCTACTCGGGACTTACAAGCTTTCTTT. Its translation: CAVSSTRDLQAFF.